Below are 9 T cell receptor beta chains sequenced from a single sample in a study of T cell repertoires in cytomegalovirus infection. TCRdb independently ran MiXCR on the reads; one entry per CDR3 protein. The data show fewer than 700,000 distinct CDR3 sequences, about 24% seen once. The sequencing input was CD8+ T cells from PBMCs. These TCRs come from a human donor in good health (CMV status not recorded). Some clones in this sample may be carry-over from other donors' samples.

This clonotype turned up a few times. V gene TRBV20-1 combines with J gene TRBJ1-6; 10 positions agree with TRBD1. Trimming cost V 2 bases and J 3 bases; bases outside gene matches: 13. Germline lookup yields CDR1 DFQATT and CDR2 SNEGSKA (reference sequence). The CDR3 length is 19 residues. CDR3 region: CSARRLGQGESIYNSPLHF. CDR3 sequence (DNA): TGCAGTGCTAGACGCCTCGGACAGGGGGAGAGCATCTATAATTCACCCCTCCACTTT.

This clonotype has just a few counts. This chain joins TRBV20-1 and TRBJ2-2; 8 positions match TRBD1. Germline V lookup: CDR1 DFQATT, CDR2 SNEGSKA (reference sequence). The CDR3 is made up of 19 amino acids. V dropped 0 bases and J dropped 1; count of bases not matched to a gene: 13. CDR3 sequence reads: CSARDRYRPGGLNTGELFF. The CDR3 DNA is TGCAGTGCTAGAGATAGGTATAGGCCAGGGGGCTTGAACACCGGGGAGCTGTTTTTT.

This clonotype was detected many times. The chain joins TRBV7-2 to TRBJ2-1; 7 bases match TRBD1. This CDR3 has 17 residues. The V gene end was trimmed by 1 base and the J gene end by 6 bases; junction bases not matched to a gene: 12. Germline values: CDR1 SGHTA, CDR2 FQGNSA. Written as DNA, the CDR3 is TGTGCCAGCAGCTTAGGGGTGGGGGCCTACAGGGGCAATGAGCAGTTCTTC. It translates to CASSLGVGAYRGNEQFF.

The genes are TRBV28 and TRBJ1-5; D perhaps matches TRBD1 (5 bases). Germline loops: CDR1 MDHEN, CDR2 SYDVKM. V lost 3 bases to trimming and J lost 6 bases, with 15 bases between them. CDR3 length: 15 amino acids. The chain's CDR3 is CASSFSREYTQPQHF. CDR3 nucleotide sequence: TGTGCCAGCAGTTTTTCCAGGGAGTATACTCAGCCCCAGCATTTT.

This clonotype was observed many times. The V call is TRBV12-3 or TRBV12-4, the J call TRBJ1-5, with a possible D match to TRBD1 (5 bases). V lost 6 bases, J lost 9 bases, and 15 bases lay in between. The CDR3 length is 13 residues. CDR3 bases: TGTGCCAGCAGCTCCGGGACGGTGGTGCCCCAGCATTTT. This codes for CASSSGTVVPQHF.

In this sample, this clonotype turned up many times. The CDR3 region has the DNA TGTGCCAGCAGCCTGAGGACTAGCGGGGGTATCACTGAGGCAGATACGCAGTATTTT. It codes for CASSLRTSGGITEADTQYF. The V and J genes are TRBV7-6 and TRBJ2-3; 13 nucleotides agree with TRBD2. The V segment lost 5 bases and the J segment 4 bases; nucleotides outside the gene matches: 15. This CDR3 has 19 residues. CDR1 SGHVS and CDR2 FNYEAQ come from the germline V gene.

This rearrangement joins TRBV4-2 to TRBJ1-1; 8 bases fit TRBD1. Germline trimming cut 4 bases from V and 1 base from J; bases unmatched to any gene: 5. Germline CDR1 LGHNA, CDR2 YNFKEQ. CDR3 length: 15 amino acids. This CDR3 reads CASSPWTGQNTEAFF. CDR3 DNA: TGTGCCAGCAGCCCTTGGACAGGGCAGAACACTGAAGCTTTCTTT.

The chain carries TRBV6-2 or TRBV6-3 and TRBJ1-1, with 10 bases aligning to TRBD1. CDR3 length: 14 amino acids. The germline V gene encodes CDR1 MNHEY and CDR2 SVGEGT. V trimming: 0 bases; J trimming: 7 bases; junction bases outside the gene matches: 2. The CDR3 here is CASSYSGQGYEAFF. The CDR3 bases are TGTGCCAGCAGTTACTCGGGACAGGGGTATGAAGCTTTCTTT.

The J gene is TRBJ2-7, the V gene TRBV6-1, with D possibly being TRBD2 (5 bases). V dropped 6 bases and J dropped 5 bases, with 14 bases sitting between them. The CDR3 extends over 13 amino acids. Per germline, CDR1 MNHNS and CDR2 SASEGT. For the CDR3, the DNA is TGTGCCAGCAGCCGGACTCCCCGCGACGAGCAGTACTTC. As protein: CASSRTPRDEQYF.